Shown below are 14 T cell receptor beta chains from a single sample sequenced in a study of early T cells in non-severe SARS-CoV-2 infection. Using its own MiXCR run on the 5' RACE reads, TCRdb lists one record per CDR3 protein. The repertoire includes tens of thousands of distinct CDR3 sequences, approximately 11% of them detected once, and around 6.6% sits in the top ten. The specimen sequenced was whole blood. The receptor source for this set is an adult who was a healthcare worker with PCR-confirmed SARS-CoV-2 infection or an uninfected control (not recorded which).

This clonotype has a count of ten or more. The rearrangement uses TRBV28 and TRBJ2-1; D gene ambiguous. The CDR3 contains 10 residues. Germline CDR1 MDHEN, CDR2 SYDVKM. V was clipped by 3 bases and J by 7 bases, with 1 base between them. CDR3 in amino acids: CASSFNEQFF. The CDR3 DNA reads TGTGCCAGCAGTTTTAATGAGCAGTTCTTC.

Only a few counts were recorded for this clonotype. The CDR3 DNA reads TGTGCCAGCAGCTTATCGGAGCGGAGGAGCTCCTACAATGAGCAGTTCTTC. Translated, it gives CASSLSERRSSYNEQFF. The chain recombines TRBV7-2 with TRBJ2-1; D might be TRBD2 (5 bases). The V gene's germline CDR1 is SGHTA and CDR2 FQGNSA. The CDR3 covers 17 residues. Trimming removed 2 bases at V and 0 bases at J, with 14 bases between.

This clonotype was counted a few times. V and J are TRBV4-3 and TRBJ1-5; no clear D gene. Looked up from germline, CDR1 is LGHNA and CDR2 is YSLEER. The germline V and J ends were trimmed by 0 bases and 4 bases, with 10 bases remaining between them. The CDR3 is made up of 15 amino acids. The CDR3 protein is CASSQDMESNQPQHF. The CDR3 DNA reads TGCGCCAGCAGCCAAGATATGGAGAGTAATCAGCCCCAGCATTTT.

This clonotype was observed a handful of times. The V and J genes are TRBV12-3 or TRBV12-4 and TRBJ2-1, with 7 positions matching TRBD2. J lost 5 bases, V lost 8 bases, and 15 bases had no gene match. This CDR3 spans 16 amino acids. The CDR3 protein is CASATNPGLTNNEQFF. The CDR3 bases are TGTGCCAGCGCGACTAATCCGGGACTAACTAACAATGAGCAGTTCTTC.

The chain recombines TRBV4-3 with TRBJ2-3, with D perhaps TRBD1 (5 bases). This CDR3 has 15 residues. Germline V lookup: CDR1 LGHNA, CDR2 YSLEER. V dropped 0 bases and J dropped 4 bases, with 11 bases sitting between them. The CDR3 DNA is TGCGCCAGCAGCCAAGAAAGGGCAGGGCCAGATACGCAGTATTTT. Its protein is CASSQERAGPDTQYF.

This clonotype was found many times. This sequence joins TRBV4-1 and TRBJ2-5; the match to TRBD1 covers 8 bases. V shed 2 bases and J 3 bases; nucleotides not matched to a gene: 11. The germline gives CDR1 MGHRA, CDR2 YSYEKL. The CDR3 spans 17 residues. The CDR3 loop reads CASSQLIAGGREETQYF. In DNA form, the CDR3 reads TGCGCCAGCAGCCAACTTATTGCAGGGGGCCGAGAAGAGACCCAGTACTTC.

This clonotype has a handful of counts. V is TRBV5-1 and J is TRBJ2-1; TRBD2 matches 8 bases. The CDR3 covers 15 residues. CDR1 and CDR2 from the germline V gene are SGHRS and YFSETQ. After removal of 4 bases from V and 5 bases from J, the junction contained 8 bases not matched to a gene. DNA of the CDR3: TGCGCCAGCAGCGAAGGGGGACTAGAAGACAATGAGCAGTTCTTC. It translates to CASSEGGLEDNEQFF.

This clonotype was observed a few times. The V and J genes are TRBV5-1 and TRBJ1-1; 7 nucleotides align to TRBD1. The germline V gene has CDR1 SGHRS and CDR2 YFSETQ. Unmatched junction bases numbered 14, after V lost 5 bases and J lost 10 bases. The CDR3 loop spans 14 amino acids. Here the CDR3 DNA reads TGCGCCAGCAGTCGCGACAGGGCCCCAGAGGGAGCTTTCTTT. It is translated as CASSRDRAPEGAFF.

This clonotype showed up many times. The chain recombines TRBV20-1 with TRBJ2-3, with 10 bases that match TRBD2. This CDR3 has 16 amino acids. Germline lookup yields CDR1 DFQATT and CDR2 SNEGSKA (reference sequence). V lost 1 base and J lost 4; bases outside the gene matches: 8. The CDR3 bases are TGCAGTGCTAGAGTAAGGCTAGCGGGAGTCGCAGATACGCAGTATTTT. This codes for CSARVRLAGVADTQYF.

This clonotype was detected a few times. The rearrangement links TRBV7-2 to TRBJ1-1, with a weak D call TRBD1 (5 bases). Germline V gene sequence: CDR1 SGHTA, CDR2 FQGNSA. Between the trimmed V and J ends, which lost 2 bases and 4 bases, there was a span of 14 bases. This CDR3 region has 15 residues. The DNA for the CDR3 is TGTGCCAGCAGCTTACTGGAGGGGAGTGGCACTGAAGCTTTCTTT. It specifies CASSLLEGSGTEAFF.

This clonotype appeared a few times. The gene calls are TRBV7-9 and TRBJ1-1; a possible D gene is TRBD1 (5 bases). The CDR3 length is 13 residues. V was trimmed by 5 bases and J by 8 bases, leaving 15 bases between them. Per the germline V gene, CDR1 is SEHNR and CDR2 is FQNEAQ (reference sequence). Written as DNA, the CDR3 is TGTGCCAGCAGCCATGGCCTCGGGGCAGAAGCTTTCTTT. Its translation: CASSHGLGAEAFF.

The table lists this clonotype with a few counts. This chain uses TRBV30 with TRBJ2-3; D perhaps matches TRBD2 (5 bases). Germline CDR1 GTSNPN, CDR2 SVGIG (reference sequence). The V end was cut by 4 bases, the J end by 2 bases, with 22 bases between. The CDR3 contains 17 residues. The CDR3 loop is CAWTRRGLANNTDTQYF. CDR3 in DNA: TGTGCCTGGACCCGAAGAGGGCTAGCCAACAACACAGATACGCAGTATTTT.

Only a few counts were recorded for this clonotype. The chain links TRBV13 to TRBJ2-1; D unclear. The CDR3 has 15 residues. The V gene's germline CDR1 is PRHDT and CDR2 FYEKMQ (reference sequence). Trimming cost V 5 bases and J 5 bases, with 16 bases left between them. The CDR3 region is CASSLRQKVDNEQFF. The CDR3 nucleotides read TGTGCCAGCAGCCTAAGGCAAAAGGTGGACAATGAGCAGTTCTTC.

The CDR3 region is CAISDMAGASGSNEQFF. The CDR3 bases are TGTGCCATCAGTGATATGGCCGGGGCTAGCGGGAGTAATGAGCAGTTCTTC. The chain joins TRBV10-3 to TRBJ2-1; 10 bases line up with TRBD2. V shed 3 bases, J shed 7 bases, and the junction held 12 bases outside the gene matches. Germline V gene lookup returns CDR1 ENHRY and CDR2 SYGVKD. CDR3 length: 17 residues.